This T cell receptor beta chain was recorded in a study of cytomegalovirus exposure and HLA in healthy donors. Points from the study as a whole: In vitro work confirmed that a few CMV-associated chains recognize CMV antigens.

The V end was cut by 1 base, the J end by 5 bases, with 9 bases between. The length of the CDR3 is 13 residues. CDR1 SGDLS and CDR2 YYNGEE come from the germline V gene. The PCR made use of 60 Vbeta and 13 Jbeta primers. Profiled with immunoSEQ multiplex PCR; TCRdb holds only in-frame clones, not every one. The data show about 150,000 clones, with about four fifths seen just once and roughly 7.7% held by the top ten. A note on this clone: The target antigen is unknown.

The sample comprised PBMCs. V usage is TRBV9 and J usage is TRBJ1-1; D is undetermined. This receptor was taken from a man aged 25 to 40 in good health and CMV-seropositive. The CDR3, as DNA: TGTGCCAGCAGCGTATCGGGGAGTACTGAAGCTTTCTTT. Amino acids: CASSVSGSTEAFF.